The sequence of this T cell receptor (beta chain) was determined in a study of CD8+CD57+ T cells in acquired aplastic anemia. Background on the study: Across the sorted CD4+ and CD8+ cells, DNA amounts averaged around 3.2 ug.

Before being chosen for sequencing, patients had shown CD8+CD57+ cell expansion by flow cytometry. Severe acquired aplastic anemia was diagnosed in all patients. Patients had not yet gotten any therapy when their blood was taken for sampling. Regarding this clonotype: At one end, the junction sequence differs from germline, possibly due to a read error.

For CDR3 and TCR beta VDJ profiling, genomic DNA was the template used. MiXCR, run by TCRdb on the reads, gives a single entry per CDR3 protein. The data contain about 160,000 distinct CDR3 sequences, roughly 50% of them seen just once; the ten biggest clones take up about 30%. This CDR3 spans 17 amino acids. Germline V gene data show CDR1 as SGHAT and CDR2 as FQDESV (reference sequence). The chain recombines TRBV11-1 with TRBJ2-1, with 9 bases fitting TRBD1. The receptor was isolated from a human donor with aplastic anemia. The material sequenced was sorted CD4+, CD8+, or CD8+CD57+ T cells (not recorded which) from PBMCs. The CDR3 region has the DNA TGTGCTAGCAGCTTGGCGGGACAGGGCTTAGTTCGTTGGGAGCAGATCTTC. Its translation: CASSLAGQGLVRWEQIF.